In this sample, the clone carrying this T cell receptor (beta chain) turned up many times. Antigen unknown. In TCRdb, the 5' RACE reads were re-called with MiXCR into one record per CDR3 protein. The data contain more than 65,000 distinct CDR3 sequences, 10% to 15% of them seen just once; the ten biggest clones take up about 3.9%. This sample is part of a study of early T cells in non-severe SARS-CoV-2 infection. Points from the study as a whole: VDJdb matching, biased toward anti-spike CD8 responses, missed private and CD4 specificities.

Germline CDR1 is MNHNY and CDR2 is SVGAGI (reference sequence). J gave up 6 bases and V 4 bases, and 11 bases lay outside the gene matches. The CDR3 totals 15 residues. This receptor was taken from an adult who was a healthcare worker with PCR-confirmed SARS-CoV-2 infection or an uninfected control (not recorded which). Sequenced sample: whole blood. This rearrangement joins TRBV6-6 to TRBJ2-7; TRBD1 matches at 8 bases. CDR3 DNA: TGTGCCAGCAGTTCCGCTTTGACAGGGGAGGTCGAGCAGTACTTC. Its translation: CASSSALTGEVEQYF.